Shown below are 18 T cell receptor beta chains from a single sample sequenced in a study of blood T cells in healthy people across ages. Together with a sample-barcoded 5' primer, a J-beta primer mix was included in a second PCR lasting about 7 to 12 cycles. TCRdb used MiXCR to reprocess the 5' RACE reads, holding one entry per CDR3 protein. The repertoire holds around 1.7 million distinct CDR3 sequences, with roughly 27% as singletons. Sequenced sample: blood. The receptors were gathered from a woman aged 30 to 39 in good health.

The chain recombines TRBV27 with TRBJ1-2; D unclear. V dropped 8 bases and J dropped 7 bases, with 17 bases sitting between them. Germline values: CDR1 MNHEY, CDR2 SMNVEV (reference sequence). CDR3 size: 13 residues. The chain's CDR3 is CASAEVVGLGYTF. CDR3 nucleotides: TGTGCCAGCGCAGAGGTTGTAGGGCTTGGCTACACCTTC.

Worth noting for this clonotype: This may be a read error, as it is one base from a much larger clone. In DNA, the CDR3 is TGTACCAGCAGCGTCAGTAGGGCGTCAGGGCCCCAGCATTTT. As protein: CTSSVSRASGPQHF. The V gene is TRBV9, the J gene TRBJ1-5, with no clear D. The CDR3 has 14 amino acids. Germline V lookup: CDR1 SGDLS, CDR2 YYNGEE. Complete variable domain (other parts from reference TRBV9 and TRBJ1-5): DSGVTQTPKHLITATGQRVTLRCSPRSGDLSVYWYQQSLDQGLQFLIQYYNGEERAKGNILERFSAQQFPDLHSELNLSSLELGDSALYFCTSSVSRASGPQHFGDGTRLSIL.

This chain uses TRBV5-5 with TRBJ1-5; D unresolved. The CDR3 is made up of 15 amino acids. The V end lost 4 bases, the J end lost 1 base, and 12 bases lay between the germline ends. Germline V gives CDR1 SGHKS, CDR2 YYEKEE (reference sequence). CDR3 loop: CASSPVGNSNQPQHF. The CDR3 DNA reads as TGTGCCAGCAGCCCGGTCGGCAACAGCAATCAGCCCCAGCATTTT.

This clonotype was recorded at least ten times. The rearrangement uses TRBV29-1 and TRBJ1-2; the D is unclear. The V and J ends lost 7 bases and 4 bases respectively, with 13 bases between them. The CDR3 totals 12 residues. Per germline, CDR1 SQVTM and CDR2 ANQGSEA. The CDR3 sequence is CSDLGSGYGYTF. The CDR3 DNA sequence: TGCAGCGACTTAGGGTCGGGCTATGGCTACACCTTC.

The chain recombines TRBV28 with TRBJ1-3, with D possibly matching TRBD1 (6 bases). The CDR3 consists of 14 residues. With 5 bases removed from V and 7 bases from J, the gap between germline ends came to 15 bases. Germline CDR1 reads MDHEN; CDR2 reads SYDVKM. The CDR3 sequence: CASSGSGQSNTIYF. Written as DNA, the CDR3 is TGTGCCAGCAGTGGATCGGGACAAAGCAACACCATATATTTT.

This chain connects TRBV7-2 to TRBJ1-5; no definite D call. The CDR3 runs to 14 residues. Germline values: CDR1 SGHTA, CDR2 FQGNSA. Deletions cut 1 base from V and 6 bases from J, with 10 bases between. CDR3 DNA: TGTGCCAGCAGCTTAGGTTTTGGAGGTCAGCCCCAGCATTTT. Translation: CASSLGFGGQPQHF.

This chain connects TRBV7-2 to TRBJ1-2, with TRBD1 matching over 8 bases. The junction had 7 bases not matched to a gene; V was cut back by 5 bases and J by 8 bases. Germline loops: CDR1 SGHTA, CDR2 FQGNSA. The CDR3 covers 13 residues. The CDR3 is CASSTTGAQGYTF. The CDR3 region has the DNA TGTGCCAGCAGCACGACAGGGGCGCAAGGCTACACCTTC.

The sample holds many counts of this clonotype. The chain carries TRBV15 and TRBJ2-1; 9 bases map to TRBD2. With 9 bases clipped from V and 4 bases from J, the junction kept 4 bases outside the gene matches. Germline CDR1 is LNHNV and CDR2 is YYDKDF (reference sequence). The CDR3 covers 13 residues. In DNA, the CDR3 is TGTGCCACGGCGGGAGGGACTTACAATGAGCAGTTCTTC. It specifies CATAGGTYNEQFF.

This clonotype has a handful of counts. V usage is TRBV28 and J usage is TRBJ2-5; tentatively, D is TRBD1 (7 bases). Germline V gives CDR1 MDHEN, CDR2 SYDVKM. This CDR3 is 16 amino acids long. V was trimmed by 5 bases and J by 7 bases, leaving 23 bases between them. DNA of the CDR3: TGTGCCAGCAGTCCCTCGTCGACAGGGCGGAGGGTGACCCAGTACTTC. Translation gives CASSPSSTGRRVTQYF.

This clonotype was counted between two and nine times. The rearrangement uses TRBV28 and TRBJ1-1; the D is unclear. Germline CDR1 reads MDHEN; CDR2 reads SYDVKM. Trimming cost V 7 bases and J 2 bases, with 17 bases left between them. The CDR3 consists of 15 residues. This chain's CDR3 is CASTTPGLINTEAFF. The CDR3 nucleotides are TGTGCCAGCACCACCCCGGGCTTAATTAACACTGAAGCTTTCTTT. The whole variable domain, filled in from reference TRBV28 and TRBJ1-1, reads DVKVTQSSRYLVKRTGEKVFLECVQDMDHENMFWYRQDPGLGLRLIYFSYDVKMKEKGDIPEGYSVSREKKERFSLILESASTNQTSMYLCASTTPGLINTEAFFGQGTRLTVV.

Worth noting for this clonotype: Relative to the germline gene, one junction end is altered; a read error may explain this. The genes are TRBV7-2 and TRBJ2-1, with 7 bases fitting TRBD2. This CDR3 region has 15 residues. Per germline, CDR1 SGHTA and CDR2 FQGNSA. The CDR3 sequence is CASSSGWTRNNEQFF. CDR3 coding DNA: TGCGCCAGCAGCTCCGGGTGGACTAGGAACAATGAGCAGTTCTTC.

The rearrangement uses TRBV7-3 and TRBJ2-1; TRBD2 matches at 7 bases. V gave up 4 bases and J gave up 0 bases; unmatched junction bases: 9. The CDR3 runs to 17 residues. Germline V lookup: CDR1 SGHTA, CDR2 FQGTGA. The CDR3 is CASSWSGGRCSYNEQFF. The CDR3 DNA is TGTGCCAGCAGCTGGTCGGGGGGACGATGCTCCTACAATGAGCAGTTCTTC.

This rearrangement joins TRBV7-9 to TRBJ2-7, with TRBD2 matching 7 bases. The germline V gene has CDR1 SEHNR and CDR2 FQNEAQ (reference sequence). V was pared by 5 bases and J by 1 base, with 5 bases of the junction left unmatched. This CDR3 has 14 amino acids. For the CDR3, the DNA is TGTGCCAGCAGCGTCGCGGGAGTTTCCTACGAGCAGTACTTC. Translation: CASSVAGVSYEQYF.

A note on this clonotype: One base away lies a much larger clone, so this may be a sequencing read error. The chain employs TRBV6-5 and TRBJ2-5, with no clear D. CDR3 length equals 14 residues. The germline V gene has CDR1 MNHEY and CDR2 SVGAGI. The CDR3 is CATKWTSGVEIQYF. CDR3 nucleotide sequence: TGTGCCACCAAGTGGACGTCGGGTGTGGAGATCCAGTACTTC.

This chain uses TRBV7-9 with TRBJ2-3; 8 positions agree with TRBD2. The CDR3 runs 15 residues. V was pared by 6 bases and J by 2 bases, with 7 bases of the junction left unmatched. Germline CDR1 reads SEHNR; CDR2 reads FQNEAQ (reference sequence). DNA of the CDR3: TGTGCCAGCAGTTTGACTAGCGCTAACACAGATACGCAGTATTTT. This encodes CASSLTSANTDTQYF.

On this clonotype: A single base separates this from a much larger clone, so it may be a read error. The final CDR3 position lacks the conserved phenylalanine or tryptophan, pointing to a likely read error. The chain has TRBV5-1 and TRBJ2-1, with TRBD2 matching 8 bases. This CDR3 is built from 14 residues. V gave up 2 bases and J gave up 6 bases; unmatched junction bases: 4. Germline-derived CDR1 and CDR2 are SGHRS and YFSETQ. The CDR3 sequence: CASSFGTSSNEQFL. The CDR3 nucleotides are TGCGCCAGCAGCTTCGGGACTAGTTCCAATGAGCAGTTCTTG.

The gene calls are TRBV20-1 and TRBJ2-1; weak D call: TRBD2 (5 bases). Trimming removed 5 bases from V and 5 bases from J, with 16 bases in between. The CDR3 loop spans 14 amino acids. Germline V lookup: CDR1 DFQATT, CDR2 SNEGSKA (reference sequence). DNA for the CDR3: TGCAGTGCTCCTCGCCGGGATTTCCACAATGAGCAGTTCTTC. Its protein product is CSAPRRDFHNEQFF.

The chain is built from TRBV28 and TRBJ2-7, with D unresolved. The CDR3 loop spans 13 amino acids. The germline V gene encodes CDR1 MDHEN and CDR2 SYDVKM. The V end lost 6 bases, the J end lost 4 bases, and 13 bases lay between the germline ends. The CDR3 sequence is CASRSGFGYEQYF. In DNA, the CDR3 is TGTGCCAGCAGGTCGGGCTTCGGGTACGAGCAGTACTTC.